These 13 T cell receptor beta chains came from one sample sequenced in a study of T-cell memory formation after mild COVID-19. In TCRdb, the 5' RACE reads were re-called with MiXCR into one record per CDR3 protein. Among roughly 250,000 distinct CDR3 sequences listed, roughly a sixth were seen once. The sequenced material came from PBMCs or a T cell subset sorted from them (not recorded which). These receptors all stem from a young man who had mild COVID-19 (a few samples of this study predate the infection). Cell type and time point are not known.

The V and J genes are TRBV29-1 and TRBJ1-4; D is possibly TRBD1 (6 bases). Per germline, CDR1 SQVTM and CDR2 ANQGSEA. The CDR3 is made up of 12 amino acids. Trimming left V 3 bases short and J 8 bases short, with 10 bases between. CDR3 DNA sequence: TGCAGCGTTGAGGGAAGGGGGGAAAAACTGTTTTTT. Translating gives CSVEGRGEKLFF. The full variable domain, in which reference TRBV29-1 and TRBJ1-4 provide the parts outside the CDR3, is SAVISQKPSRDICQRGTSLTIQCQVDSQVTMMFWYRQQPGQSLTLIATANQGSEATYESGFVIDKFPISRPNLTFSTLTVSNMSPEDSSIYLCSVEGRGEKLFFGSGTQLSVL.

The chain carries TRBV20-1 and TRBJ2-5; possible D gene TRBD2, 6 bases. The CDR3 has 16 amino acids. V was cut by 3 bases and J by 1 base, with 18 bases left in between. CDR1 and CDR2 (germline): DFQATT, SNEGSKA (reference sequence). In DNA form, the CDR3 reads TGCAGTGCTAGTACGGCTACTAGCCCCGTCCAAGAGACCCAGTACTTC. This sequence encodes CSASTATSPVQETQYF.

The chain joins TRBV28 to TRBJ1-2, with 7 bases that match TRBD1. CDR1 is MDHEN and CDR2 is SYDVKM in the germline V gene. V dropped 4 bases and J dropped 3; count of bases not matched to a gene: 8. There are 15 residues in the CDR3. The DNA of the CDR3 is TGTGCCAGCAGTTCCCGACAGGGCTTTTACTATGGCTACACCTTC. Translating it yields CASSSRQGFYYGYTF.

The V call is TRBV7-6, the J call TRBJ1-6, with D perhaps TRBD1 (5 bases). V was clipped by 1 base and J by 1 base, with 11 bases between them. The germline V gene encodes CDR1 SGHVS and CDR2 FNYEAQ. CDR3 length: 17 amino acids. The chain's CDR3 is CASSLGEGPSYNSPLHF. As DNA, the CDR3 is TGTGCCAGCAGCTTAGGGGAGGGGCCATCCTATAATTCACCCCTCCACTTT.

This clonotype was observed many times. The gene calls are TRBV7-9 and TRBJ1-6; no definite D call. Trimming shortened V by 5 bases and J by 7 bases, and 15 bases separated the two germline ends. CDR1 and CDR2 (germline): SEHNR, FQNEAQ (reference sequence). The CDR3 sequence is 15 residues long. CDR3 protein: CASSPGLSGNSPLHF. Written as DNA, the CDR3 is TGTGCCAGCAGCCCTGGCTTGTCCGGGAATTCACCCCTCCACTTT.

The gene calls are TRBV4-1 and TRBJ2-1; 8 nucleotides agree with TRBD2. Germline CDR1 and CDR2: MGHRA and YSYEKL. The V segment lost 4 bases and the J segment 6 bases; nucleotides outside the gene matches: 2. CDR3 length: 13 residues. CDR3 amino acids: CASSPRGVNEQFF. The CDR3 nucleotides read TGCGCCAGCAGCCCGCGGGGGGTCAATGAGCAGTTCTTC.

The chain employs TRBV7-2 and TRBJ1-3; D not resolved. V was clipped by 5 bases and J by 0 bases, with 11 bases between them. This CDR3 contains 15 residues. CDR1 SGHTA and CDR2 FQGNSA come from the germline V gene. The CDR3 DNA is TGTGCCAGCAGCAAATGGGCGGTCTCTGGAAACACCATATATTTT. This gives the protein CASSKWAVSGNTIYF. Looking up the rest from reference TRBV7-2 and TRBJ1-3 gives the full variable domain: GAGVSQSPSNKVTEKGKDVELRCDPISGHTALYWYRQSLGQGLEFLIYFQGNSAPDKSGLPSDRFSAERTGGSVSTLTIQRTQQEDSAVYLCASSKWAVSGNTIYFGEGSWLTVV.

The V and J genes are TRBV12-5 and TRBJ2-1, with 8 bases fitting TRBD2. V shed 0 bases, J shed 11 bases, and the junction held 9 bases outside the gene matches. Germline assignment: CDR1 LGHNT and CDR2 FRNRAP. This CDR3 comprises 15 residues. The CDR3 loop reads CASGLVTPSGGKQFF. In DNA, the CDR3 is TGTGCTAGTGGTTTGGTGACCCCGAGCGGGGGCAAGCAGTTCTTC.

Written as DNA, the CDR3 is TGTGCCAGCAGCCCCGGTCAGGGTGTGGGGGACAATGAGCAGTTCTTC. Its protein is CASSPGQGVGDNEQFF. V gene TRBV11-3 combines with J gene TRBJ2-1, with D perhaps given as TRBD1 or TRBD2 (5 bases each). The CDR3 is 16 residues long. The V end lost 5 bases, the J end lost 5 bases, and 19 bases lay between the germline ends. Germline V lookup: CDR1 SGHNT, CDR2 YENEEA.

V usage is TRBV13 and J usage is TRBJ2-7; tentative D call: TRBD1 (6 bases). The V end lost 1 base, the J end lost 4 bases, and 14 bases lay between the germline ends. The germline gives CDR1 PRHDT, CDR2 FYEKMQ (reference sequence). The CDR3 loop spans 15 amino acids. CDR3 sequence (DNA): TGTGCCAGCAGCTTAGTTCAGGGGACGGCGTACGAGCAGTACTTC. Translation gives CASSLVQGTAYEQYF.

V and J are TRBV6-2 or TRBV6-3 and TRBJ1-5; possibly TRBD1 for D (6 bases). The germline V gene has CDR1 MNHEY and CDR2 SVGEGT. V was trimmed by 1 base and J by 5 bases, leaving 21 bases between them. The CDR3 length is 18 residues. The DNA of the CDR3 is TGTGCCAGCAGTTACTATGTGGGGGCTGGGGGATTTGATCAGCCCCAGCATTTT. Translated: CASSYYVGAGGFDQPQHF.

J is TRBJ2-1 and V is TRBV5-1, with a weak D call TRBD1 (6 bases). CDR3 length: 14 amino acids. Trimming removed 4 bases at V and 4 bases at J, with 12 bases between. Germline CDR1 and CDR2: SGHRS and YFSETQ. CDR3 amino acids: CASSTGQPYNEQFF. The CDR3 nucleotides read TGCGCCAGCAGCACGGGACAACCTTACAATGAGCAGTTCTTC.

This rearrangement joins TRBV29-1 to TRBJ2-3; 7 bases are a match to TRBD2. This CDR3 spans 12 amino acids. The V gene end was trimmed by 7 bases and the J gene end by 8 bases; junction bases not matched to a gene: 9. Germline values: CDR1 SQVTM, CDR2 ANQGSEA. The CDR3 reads CSATPTGGTQYF. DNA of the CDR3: TGCAGCGCCACACCGACGGGGGGTACGCAGTATTTT.